A selection of T cell receptor beta chains follows, all from one sample in a study of Graves' ophthalmopathy and Graves' hyperthyroidism. One entry per CDR3 protein results from TCRdb running MiXCR on the multiplex PCR reads. In the table there are 500,000 to 600,000 distinct CDR3 sequences, under 45% of which are singletons. The source material was peripheral blood or thyroid tissue (not recorded which). The receptors here all came from an adult man with Graves' hyperthyroidism. Each CDR3 is given with its conserved first and last residue. The D gene is left open where the match is weak. Clone size is shown for a subset of rows, as once, few, many or a class of expanded clone.

j_call cdr3_length d_call clone_size v_call cdr3_aa cdr3_nt
TRBJ1-6 15 . . TRBV5-4 CASSPDTNSPTPLHF TGTGCCAGCAGCCCAGATACCAATTCACCGACGCCCCTCCACTTT
TRBJ2-5 14 . . TRBV5-6 CASSSAQGQETQYF TGTGCCAGCAGCTCGGCGCAGGGTCAAGAGACCCAGTACTTC
TRBJ2-1 14 . . TRBV29-1 CSVEVVADYNEQFF TGCAGCGTTGAAGTAGTGGCAGATTACAATGAGCAGTTCTTC
TRBJ1-1 11 . many TRBV20-1 CSASGTAEAFF TGCAGTGCTAGCGGAACGGCAGAAGCTTTCTTT
TRBJ1-1 14 TRBD1 many TRBV2 CASSVAQGITEAFF TGTGCCAGCAGTGTGGCACAGGGGATCACTGAAGCTTTCTTT
TRBJ2-7 16 TRBD1 many TRBV10-3 CAISEPGTADSYEQYF TGTGCCATCAGTGAGCCGGGGACAGCCGACTCCTACGAGCAGTACTTC
TRBJ2-3 11 . . TRBV4-1 CASSQGHTQYF TGCGCCAGCAGCCAGGGGCATACGCAGTATTTT
TRBJ2-5 17 TRBD2 . TRBV19 CASSIRTSGGFQETQYF TGTGCCAGTAGTATCCGGACTAGCGGGGGTTTTCAAGAGACCCAGTACTTC
TRBJ1-2 16 . many TRBV10-2 CASSVLRTAVNYGYTF TGCGCCAGCAGTGTTTTAAGGACAGCAGTTAACTATGGCTACACCTTC
TRBJ2-5 12 . many TRBV29-1 CSVIVGSETQYF TGCAGCGTGATAGTCGGATCAGAGACCCAGTACTTC
TRBJ2-1 12 . . TRBV29-1 CSLTRGAYEQFF TGCAGCTTGACTAGAGGGGCGTATGAGCAGTTCTTC
TRBJ2-7 14 TRBD2 many TRBV11-3 CASSPGLAEYEQYF TGTGCCAGCAGCCCCGGACTAGCTGAGTACGAGCAGTACTTC
TRBJ2-6 13 . . TRBV6-5 CASTNPGANVLTF TGTGCCAGCACCAATCCAGGGGCCAACGTCCTGACTTTC
TRBJ1-6 15 . many TRBV6-5 CASSYESAYNSPLHF TGTGCCAGCAGTTACGAATCTGCCTATAATTCACCCCTCCACTTT
TRBJ2-3 15 . . TRBV5-1 CASSLSGGNWNTQYF TGCGCCAGCAGCTTGTCGGGTGGGAACTGGAATACGCAGTATTTT
TRBJ2-1 16 . . TRBV15 CATSREGPVGSNEQFF TGTGCCACCAGCAGAGAGGGCCCCGTGGGCTCCAATGAGCAGTTCTTC
TRBJ2-7 18 TRBD2 many TRBV10-3 CAINRWPSGSGHSYEQYF TGTGCCATCAATAGGTGGCCTAGCGGGAGTGGGCACTCCTACGAGCAGTACTTC
TRBJ2-7 14 TRBD1 many TRBV4-2 CASSGRQGGYEQYF TGTGCCAGCAGTGGCAGACAGGGGGGCTACGAGCAGTACTTC
TRBJ2-2 15 TRBD2 . TRBV10-3 CASGTSGSSSGELFF TGTGCCAGTGGGACTAGCGGGAGTTCATCCGGGGAGCTGTTTTTT
TRBJ2-2 15 . many TRBV29-1 CSVQGTGRNTGELFF TGCAGCGTGCAGGGGACCGGAAGGAACACCGGGGAGCTGTTTTTT
TRBJ1-1 15 . many TRBV12-3/TRBV12-4 CASSLGVGGLAEAFF TGTGCCAGCAGTTTAGGGGTCGGGGGATTAGCTGAAGCTTTCTTT
TRBJ1-5 16 TRBD1 many TRBV24-1 CATSDSTGLSNQPQHF TGTGCCACCAGTGACTCGACAGGGTTAAGCAATCAGCCCCAGCATTTT
TRBJ2-5 13 TRBD2 . TRBV20-1 CSAKRASGETQYF TGCAGTGCTAAGAGGGCTAGCGGAGAGACCCAGTACTTC
TRBJ1-2 15 . many TRBV5-6 CASSLWAEEDYGYTF TGTGCCAGCAGCTTGTGGGCAGAGGAGGACTATGGCTACACCTTC
TRBJ2-7 11 . many TRBV29-1 CSVTVLYEQYF TGCAGCGTTACAGTACTCTACGAGCAGTACTTC
TRBJ2-4 16 TRBD1 . TRBV10-3 CATSDPGQGGKNIQYF TGTGCCACCAGTGACCCGGGACAGGGGGGCAAAAACATTCAGTACTTC
TRBJ2-7 16 TRBD2 many TRBV7-9 CASSLGTSGAPYEQYF TGTGCCAGCAGCTTAGGGACTAGCGGGGCCCCCTACGAGCAGTACTTC
TRBJ1-3 18 . . TRBV9 CASSVASLGMSSGNTIYF TGTGCCAGCAGCGTAGCGTCATTAGGGATGAGCTCTGGAAACACCATATATTTT
TRBJ1-2 16 TRBD1 few TRBV27 CASRQTRDRSYYGYTF TGTGCCAGCAGACAAACTCGGGACAGATCTTACTATGGCTACACCTTC
TRBJ2-5 14 . . TRBV20-1 CSSGSTGSGETQYF TGCAGTTCAGGCTCTACAGGGTCGGGAGAGACCCAGTACTTC
TRBJ2-5 12 . many TRBV7-8 CASGDYQETQYF TGTGCCAGCGGGGACTACCAAGAGACCCAGTACTTC
TRBJ1-2 12 TRBD1 many TRBV29-1 CSVKTGGGGYTF TGCAGCGTGAAAACAGGGGGCGGTGGCTACACCTTC
TRBJ2-3 13 TRBD1 few TRBV5-4 CATGQASTDTQYF TGTGCCACTGGACAGGCAAGCACAGATACGCAGTATTTT